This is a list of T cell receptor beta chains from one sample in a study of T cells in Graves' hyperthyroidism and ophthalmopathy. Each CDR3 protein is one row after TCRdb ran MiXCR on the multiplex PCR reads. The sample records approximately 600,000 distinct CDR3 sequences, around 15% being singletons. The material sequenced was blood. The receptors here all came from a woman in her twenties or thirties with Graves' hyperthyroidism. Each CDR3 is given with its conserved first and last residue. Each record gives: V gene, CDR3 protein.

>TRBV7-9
CASSPLDRNYEQYF
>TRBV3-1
CASQGAVGYTF
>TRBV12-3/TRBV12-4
CASSFRGRGNSGNTIYF
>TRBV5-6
CASSLRDFQETQYF
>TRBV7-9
CASSSNLAGGRIEQFF
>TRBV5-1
CASSGQRVYNEQFF
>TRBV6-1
CASSWLAENTDTQYF
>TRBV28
CASSLMGGPPPQTQYF
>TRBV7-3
CASSSRNSNQPQHF
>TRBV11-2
CASSLVSMETQYF
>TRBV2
CASSPTGTVGAGELFF
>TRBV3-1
CASSHLAGVYEQFF
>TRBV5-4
CASSLRGVGRGRQFF